This entry is about one T cell receptor beta chain. Its antigen is currently unknown. CDR3 size: 15 residues. V shed 4 bases and J 6 bases; nucleotides not matched to a gene: 9. The germline CDR1 and CDR2 sequences are SGDLS and YYNGEE. The sample originates from a study of shared clonotypes between healthy human individuals. Study as a whole: CD4 naive and CD4 memory each took three plates per donor, while CD8 naive took two and CD8 memory one. General observations from the study: Rarefaction exposed incomplete sorted-subset sequencing despite large depth.

An even split of each subset's genomic DNA across several immunoSEQ plates was performed. In the authors' methods: As immunoSEQ supplied junction-only sequences (without quality scores), filtering differed. The protocol was immunoSEQ multiplex PCR, while the TCRdb copy is restricted to in-frame clones and leaves out a portion. V, J and clone size were drawn from that table, and D and trimming were deduced from the DNA. Among some 2 million clones listed, roughly 94% were seen once. Selected positively for CCR7 and CD45RO-negative, naive CD8 cells excluded terminally differentiated effector memory CD45RA+ cells.

What was sequenced was naive CD8+ T cells sorted from blood. This clonotype was obtained from a man aged 18-30 years in good health. The J gene is TRBJ1-2, the V gene TRBV9; 10 positions agree with TRBD1. The CDR3 here is CASSLGTGDFDGYTF. CDR3 nucleotide sequence: TGTGCCAGCAGCTTGGGGACAGGGGATTTTGATGGCTACACCTTC.